Presented here are 14 T cell receptor beta chains from one specimen sequenced in a study of T cell changes during pregnancy in multiple sclerosis. The repertoire was sequenced with immunoSEQ multiplex PCR; TCRdb's copy has only in-frame clones and lacks some. The table records around 40,000 clones, around 93% of them present only once. This sample comprised CD8+ T cells from peripheral blood mononuclear cells, obtained before pregnancy. These receptors originate from a female donor with multiple sclerosis, enrolled in a pregnancy study.

The chain couples TRBV4-1 to TRBJ2-4, with 8 positions matching TRBD1. Unmatched junction bases numbered 6, after V lost 3 bases and J lost 8 bases. Germline CDR1 and CDR2: MGHRA and YSYEKL. The CDR3 is 14 amino acids. The CDR3 region is CASSHYRGYYIQYF. The CDR3 region has the DNA TGCGCCAGCAGCCACTACAGGGGGTATTACATTCAGTACTTC.

This chain's CDR3 is CASSHGGTTLTDTQYF. CDR3 DNA sequence: TGTGCCAGCAGCCACGGGGGGACCACTCTCACAGATACGCAGTATTTT. The genes are TRBV5-4 and TRBJ2-3; 7 bases map to TRBD2. Germline-derived CDR1 and CDR2 are SGHNT and YYREEE (reference sequence). Trimming took 4 bases from V and 2 from J; bases not matched to a gene: 10. The CDR3 loop spans 16 amino acids.

The rearrangement joins TRBV2 to TRBJ2-7; 9 nucleotides line up with TRBD2. The length of the CDR3 is 15 residues. Trimming cost V 9 bases and J 0 bases; bases outside gene matches: 9. Germline V gives CDR1 SNHLY, CDR2 FYNNEI. CDR3 nucleotide sequence: TGTGCCAGTTGGGGGACTAGCACCGACTCCTACGAGCAGTACTTC. Protein: CASWGTSTDSYEQYF.

This sequence joins TRBV29-1 and TRBJ1-2; 7 bases match TRBD1. V shed 7 bases and J 0 bases; nucleotides not matched to a gene: 5. The CDR3 has 13 amino acids. Germline values: CDR1 SQVTM, CDR2 ANQGSEA. Written as DNA, the CDR3 is TGCAGCGCCCGGGACAGTGCTAACTATGGCTACACCTTC. Its protein product is CSARDSANYGYTF.

This clone was counted a single time. This chain links TRBV9 with TRBJ1-2; TRBD1 aligns across 9 bases. The germline gives CDR1 SGDLS, CDR2 YYNGEE. Unmatched junction bases numbered 10, after V lost 0 bases and J lost 4 bases. The CDR3 extends over 17 amino acids. In DNA form, the CDR3 reads TGTGCCAGCAGCGTAGAGGATGGGACAGGGATTTTCTATGGCTACACCTTC. Protein sequence: CASSVEDGTGIFYGYTF. Supplemented by reference TRBV9 and TRBJ1-2, the full variable domain reads DSGVTQTPKHLITATGQRVTLRCSPRSGDLSVYWYQQSLDQGLQFLIQYYNGEERAKGNILERFSAQQFPDLHSELNLSSLELGDSALYFCASSVEDGTGIFYGYTFGSGTRLTVV.

The chain has TRBV10-2 and TRBJ1-1; D is perhaps TRBD1 (6 bases). This CDR3 comprises 13 residues. Germline CDR1 is WSHSY and CDR2 is SAAADI. V lost 0 bases, J lost 8 bases, and 10 bases lay in between. In DNA form, the CDR3 reads TGCGCCAGCAGTGAGTCGTACAGGGCAGAAGCTTTCTTT. This codes for CASSESYRAEAFF.

CDR3 sequence: CASSPGQTYEQYF. In DNA form, the CDR3 reads TGCGCCAGCAGCCCCGGACAGACCTACGAGCAGTACTTC. This chain uses TRBV10-2 with TRBJ2-7; possible D gene TRBD1, 6 bases. V lost 6 bases to trimming and J lost 2 bases, with 11 bases between them. CDR3 length: 13 amino acids. Germline V gives CDR1 WSHSY, CDR2 SAAADI.

The chain links TRBV19 to TRBJ1-5; 8 bases fit TRBD1. This CDR3 contains 12 residues. In germline, CDR1 is LNHDA, CDR2 SQIVND (reference sequence). V was pared by 5 bases and J by 7 bases, with 1 base of the junction left unmatched. The CDR3 is CASSSGGQPQHF. The CDR3 DNA reads as TGTGCCAGTAGTTCAGGGGGCCAGCCCCAGCATTTT.

The chain employs TRBV27 and TRBJ2-5; D may be TRBD1 (6 bases). Germline V gene data show CDR1 as MNHEY and CDR2 as SMNVEV (reference sequence). The CDR3 spans 16 residues. V lost 0 bases and J 1 base, leaving 12 bases between the germline ends. The CDR3 nucleotides read TGTGCCAGCAGTTTATCATGGACAGCCCGCCAAGAGACCCAGTACTTC. Its translation is CASSLSWTARQETQYF.

V and J are TRBV9 and TRBJ1-2; maybe TRBD1 (6 bases). CDR3 size: 12 residues. V was cut by 7 bases and J by 6 bases, with 13 bases left in between. CDR1 and CDR2 (germline): SGDLS, YYNGEE. The chain's CDR3 is CASGGGAHGYTF. The CDR3 DNA reads TGTGCCAGCGGTGGGGGCGCTCATGGCTACACCTTC.

The chain recombines TRBV19 with TRBJ2-3; 12 bases align to TRBD2. Unmatched junction bases numbered 6, after V lost 5 bases and J lost 6 bases. CDR1 and CDR2 (germline): LNHDA, SQIVND (reference sequence). CDR3 length equals 15 residues. CDR3 loop: CASSQLAGGPDTQYF. The CDR3 DNA reads TGTGCCAGTAGTCAGCTAGCGGGGGGGCCGGATACGCAGTATTTT.

The chain links TRBV6-6 to TRBJ2-7, with 10 nucleotides matching TRBD2. Germline values: CDR1 MNHNY, CDR2 SVGAGI (reference sequence). The V segment lost 4 bases and the J segment 3 bases; nucleotides outside the gene matches: 3. There are 14 residues in the CDR3. The CDR3 sequence is CASSSSGSGYEQYF. The CDR3, as DNA: TGTGCCAGCAGTTCTAGCGGGAGTGGCTACGAGCAGTACTTC.

This chain uses TRBV9 with TRBJ1-2, with D perhaps matching TRBD1 (6 bases). The CDR3 covers 14 residues. Trimming pared 3 bases from V and 4 bases from J, leaving 13 bases between. Germline CDR1 reads SGDLS; CDR2 reads YYNGEE. CDR3: CASSASGTPYGYTF. CDR3 nucleotide sequence: TGTGCCAGCAGCGCCAGTGGGACACCCTATGGCTACACCTTC.

This chain connects TRBV2 to TRBJ1-4; D perhaps matches TRBD1 (5 bases). Germline loops: CDR1 SNHLY, CDR2 FYNNEI. With 5 bases removed from V and 13 bases from J, the gap between germline ends came to 17 bases. The length of the CDR3 is 13 residues. CDR3 nucleotides: TGTGCCAGCAGTCCGGGGGGATCCTGGATACTGTTTTTT. Its protein product is CASSPGGSWILFF.